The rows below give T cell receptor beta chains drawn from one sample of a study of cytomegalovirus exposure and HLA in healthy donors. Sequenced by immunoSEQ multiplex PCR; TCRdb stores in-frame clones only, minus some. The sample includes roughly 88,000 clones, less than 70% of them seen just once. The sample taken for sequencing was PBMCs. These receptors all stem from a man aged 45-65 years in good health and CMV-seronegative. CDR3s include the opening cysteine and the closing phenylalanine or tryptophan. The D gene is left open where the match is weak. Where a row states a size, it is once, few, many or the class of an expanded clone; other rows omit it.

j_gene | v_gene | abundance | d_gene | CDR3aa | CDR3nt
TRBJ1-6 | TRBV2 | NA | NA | CASSPPPGFNSPLHF | TGTGCCAGCAGCCCCCCCCCAGGGTTTAATTCACCCCTCCACTTT
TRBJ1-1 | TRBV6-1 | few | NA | CASSEIGAPEAFF | TGTGCCAGCAGTGAAATTGGGGCCCCTGAAGCTTTCTTT
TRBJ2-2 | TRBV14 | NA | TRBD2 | CASSQDMLAGADTGELFF | TGTGCCAGCAGCCAAGATATGCTAGCGGGAGCCGACACCGGGGAGCTGTTTTTT
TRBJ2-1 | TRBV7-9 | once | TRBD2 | CASSPTSGGAPYNEQFF | TGTGCCAGCAGCCCAACTAGCGGGGGGGCTCCCTACAATGAGCAGTTCTTC
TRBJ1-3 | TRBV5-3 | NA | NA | CARSLGTVSGNTIYF | TGTGCCAGAAGCTTGGGGACAGTCTCTGGAAACACCATATATTTT
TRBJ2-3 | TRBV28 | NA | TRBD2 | CASSLRGGTDTQYF | TGTGCCAGCAGCTTGCGGGGGGGCACAGATACGCAGTATTTT
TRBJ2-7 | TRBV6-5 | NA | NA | CASRPSGDVYYEQYF | TGTGCCAGCAGACCGTCAGGGGACGTATACTACGAGCAGTACTTC
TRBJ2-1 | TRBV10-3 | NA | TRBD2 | CAIGKGLAGGDAYNEQFF | TGTGCCATCGGCAAGGGACTAGCGGGAGGGGACGCCTACAATGAGCAGTTCTTC
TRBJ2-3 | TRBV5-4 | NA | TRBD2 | CASRSGGARPDTQYF | TGTGCCAGCAGGTCGGGGGGGGCCCGTCCAGATACGCAGTATTTT
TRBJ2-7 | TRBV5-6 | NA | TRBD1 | CASSLVNPGQLTYEQYF | TGTGCCAGCAGCTTGGTGAACCCGGGACAGTTAACCTACGAGCAGTACTTC